This T cell receptor (beta chain) was recovered during a study of shared clonotypes between healthy human individuals. Study in general: Researchers assigned three CD4 naive, three CD4 memory, two CD8 naive and one CD8 memory plate to each donor. Whole-study results and caveats: An expected dependence of interdonor clonotype sharing on sequencing depth was noted. Clonotype sharing across a few donors was observed for around 4.8% of naive CD4 clonotypes.

About this clone itself: The antigen is undetermined.

Sequenced by immunoSEQ multiplex PCR; TCRdb stores in-frame clones only, minus some. The sample records about 820,000 clones, almost 95% being singletons. Trimming stripped 1 base from V and 9 bases from J, with 5 bases between. Germline V lookup: CDR1 SGHRS, CDR2 YFSETQ. CDR3 length equals 11 residues. Naive CD8 cells comprised CD45RO-negative, CCR7-positively selected cells, excluding terminally differentiated effector memory CD45RA+ cells. This rearrangement joins TRBV5-1 to TRBJ2-1; no clear D. This receptor was identified in a young man in good health. The sample taken for sequencing was naive CD8+ T cells sorted from blood. DNA for the CDR3: TGCGCCAGCAGCTTGATTGGTGAGCAGTTCTTC. It translates to CASSLIGEQFF.